Shown below are 7 T cell receptor beta chains from a single sample sequenced in a study of PD-1 blockade in classical Hodgkin lymphoma (TCRdb year 2020). The library was prepared using the immunoSEQ multiplex PCR assay. TCRdb retrieved this table from immuneACCESS and kept in-frame rearrangements only. Not all clones are present; in checked studies, unresolved V genes account for under half, and no reason is known for the remainder. The sample table lists around 15,000 clones, approximately 88% of them with a count of one. Of the sample, 35% to 40% is held by the ten largest clones. Explained via the paper, the time point label denotes: cycle 2 day 1 (C2D1) of nivolumab. All trial patients had relapsed after autologous stem cell transplantation, with cohorts A, B and C differing in prior brentuximab vedotin exposure. This sample comprised peripheral blood mononuclear cells (PBMCs), obtained before the second cycle of nivolumab. The receptors shown here come from a human donor with classical Hodgkin lymphoma.

The rearrangement joins TRBV4-1 to TRBJ2-7; 7 bases are shared with TRBD2. With 0 bases clipped from V and 11 bases from J, the junction kept 7 bases outside the gene matches. CDR3 length equals 13 residues. The germline gives CDR1 MGHRA, CDR2 YSYEKL. CDR3 bases: TGCGCCAGCAGCCAAGATCAAGGGAGGGTAAAGTACTTC. This sequence encodes CASSQDQGRVKYF.

This clone has only a few counts. The chain couples TRBV4-1 to TRBJ1-5, with D possibly being TRBD1 (5 bases). The CDR3 runs to 15 residues. Germline V gives CDR1 MGHRA, CDR2 YSYEKL. Trimming left V 4 bases short and J 2 bases short, with 12 bases between. The CDR3 is CASSPGRGGNQPQHF. The CDR3 DNA follows: TGCGCCAGCAGCCCGGGGCGGGGGGGCAATCAGCCCCAGCATTTT.

The chain uses TRBV5-6 and TRBJ1-5; 8 bases are a match to TRBD1. This CDR3 has 14 residues. The ends lost 4 bases at V and 3 bases at J; junction bases unmatched: 3. The germline V gene encodes CDR1 SGHDT and CDR2 YYEEEE. The CDR3 coding sequence is TGTGCCAGCAGCCAGGACAGGGCCAATCAGCCCCAGCATTTT. Translation gives CASSQDRANQPQHF.

By sample fraction, this clone is medium-sized. The rearrangement uses TRBV12-5 and TRBJ1-2; D uncertain. The germline V gene has CDR1 LGHNT and CDR2 FRNRAP. The V end was cut by 6 bases, the J end by 5 bases, with 4 bases between. This CDR3 has 10 amino acids. The CDR3 sequence is CASGLYGYTF. The CDR3 DNA reads as TGTGCTAGTGGATTATATGGCTACACCTTC.

The rearrangement links TRBV6-5 to TRBJ1-2; D perhaps matches TRBD1 (5 bases). The V end lost 0 bases, the J end lost 0 bases, and 8 bases lay between the germline ends. Per germline, CDR1 MNHEY and CDR2 SVGAGI. The CDR3 totals 15 residues. CDR3 region: CASSYSQGTNYGYTF. DNA of the CDR3: TGTGCCAGCAGTTACTCGCAGGGAACTAACTATGGCTACACCTTC.

The chain recombines TRBV29-1 with TRBJ1-5, with 7 nucleotides matching TRBD1. The CDR3 runs 15 residues. The trim removed 5 bases at V and 0 bases at J, leaving 7 bases unmatched. Germline loops: CDR1 SQVTM, CDR2 ANQGSEA. CDR3 sequence: CSVSWGQISNQPQHF. CDR3 DNA sequence: TGCAGCGTTTCCTGGGGACAGATTAGCAATCAGCCCCAGCATTTT.

The chain has TRBV30 and TRBJ2-5; the D is unclear. CDR1 GTSNPN and CDR2 SVGIG come from the germline V gene (reference sequence). Trimming took off 2 bases at V and 2 bases at J, with 6 bases between the two ends. This CDR3 comprises 12 residues. The CDR3 sequence is CAWSLVQETQYF. The CDR3 nucleotides are TGTGCCTGGAGTCTCGTGCAAGAGACCCAGTACTTC.